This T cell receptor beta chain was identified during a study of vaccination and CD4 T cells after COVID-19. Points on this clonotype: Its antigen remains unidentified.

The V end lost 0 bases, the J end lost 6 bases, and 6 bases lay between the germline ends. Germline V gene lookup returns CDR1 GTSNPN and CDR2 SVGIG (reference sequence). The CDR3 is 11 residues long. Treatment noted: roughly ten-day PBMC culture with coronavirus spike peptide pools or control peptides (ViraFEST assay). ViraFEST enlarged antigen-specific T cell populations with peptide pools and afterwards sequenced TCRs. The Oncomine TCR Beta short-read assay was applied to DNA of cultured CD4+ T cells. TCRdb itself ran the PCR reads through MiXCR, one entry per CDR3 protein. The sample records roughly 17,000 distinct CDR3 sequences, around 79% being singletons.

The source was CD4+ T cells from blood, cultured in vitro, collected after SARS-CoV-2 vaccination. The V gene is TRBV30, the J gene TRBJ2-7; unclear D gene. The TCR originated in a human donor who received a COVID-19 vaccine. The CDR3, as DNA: TGTGCCTGGAGTGTAGGATCCGAGCAGTACTTC. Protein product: CAWSVGSEQYF.